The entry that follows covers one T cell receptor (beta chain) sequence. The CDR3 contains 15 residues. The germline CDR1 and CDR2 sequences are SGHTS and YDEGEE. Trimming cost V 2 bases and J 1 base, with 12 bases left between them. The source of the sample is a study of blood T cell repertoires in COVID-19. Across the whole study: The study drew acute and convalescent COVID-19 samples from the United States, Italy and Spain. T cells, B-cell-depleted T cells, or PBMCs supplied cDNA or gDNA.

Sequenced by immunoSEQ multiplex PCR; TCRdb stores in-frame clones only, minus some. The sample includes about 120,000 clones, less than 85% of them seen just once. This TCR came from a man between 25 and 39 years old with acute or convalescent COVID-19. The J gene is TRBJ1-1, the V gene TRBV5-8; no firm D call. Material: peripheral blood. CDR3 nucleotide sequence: TGTGCCAGCAGCTTAACCAGTCATGGGAACACTGAAGCTTTCTTT. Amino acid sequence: CASSLTSHGNTEAFF.